The 19 T cell receptor beta chains listed next were all sequenced from one sample in a study of shared clonotypes between healthy human individuals. As defined, naive CD8 cells were CD45RO-negative and positively selected for CCR7, with terminally differentiated effector memory CD45RA+ cells excluded. Measured with immunoSEQ multiplex PCR; TCRdb has only the in-frame clones, and not every one. The repertoire includes about 2.1 million clones, approximately 94% of them detected once, and over 1.5% sits in the top ten. Material for sequencing was naive CD8+ T cells from PBMCs. Source of these receptors: a man younger than 35 in good health. Some clones in this sample may be carry-over from other donors' samples.

This rearrangement joins TRBV27 to TRBJ2-7; 8 bases fit TRBD1. CDR3 length equals 15 residues. The germline CDR1 and CDR2 sequences are MNHEY and SMNVEV (reference sequence). The V and J ends lost 5 bases and 5 bases, in that order; junction bases with no gene match: 11. The CDR3: CASSRSRTGWDEQYF. The CDR3, as DNA: TGTGCCAGCAGTCGGTCGCGGACAGGGTGGGACGAGCAGTACTTC.

This clone was recorded a few times. The CDR3 reads CASSPAWALYEQYF. CDR3 nucleotides: TGTGCCAGCAGCCCCGCATGGGCCTTATACGAGCAGTACTTC. The J gene is TRBJ2-7, the V gene TRBV7-9, with no clear D. Trimming removed 5 bases from V and 4 bases from J, with 15 bases in between. CDR1 is SEHNR and CDR2 is FQNEAQ in the germline V gene (reference sequence). The CDR3 totals 14 residues.

V and J are TRBV7-9 and TRBJ2-3, with TRBD2 identical over 7 bases. CDR3 length: 16 residues. Trimming cost V 0 bases and J 0 bases; bases outside gene matches: 3. The V gene's germline CDR1 is SEHNR and CDR2 FQNEAQ (reference sequence). CDR3 bases: TGTGCCAGCAGCTTAGCGGTTAGCGGGAGCACAGATACGCAGTATTTT. Protein sequence: CASSLAVSGSTDTQYF.

Here the CDR3 DNA reads TGTGCCAGCAGTTACTCGAGGACAGCCCTATACGAGCAGTACTTC. Protein product: CASSYSRTALYEQYF. The chain carries TRBV6-5 and TRBJ2-7; perhaps TRBD1 as D (6 bases). V gave up 0 bases and J gave up 4 bases, with 13 bases separating them. The CDR3 has 15 amino acids. The germline V gene has CDR1 MNHEY and CDR2 SVGAGI.

This clone has just one count. The chain is built from TRBV7-3 and TRBJ1-1; a weak D match, TRBD1 (5 bases). This CDR3 spans 13 amino acids. V shed 1 base and J shed 11 bases, with 14 bases lying between them. Germline V lookup: CDR1 SGHTA, CDR2 FQGTGA. The CDR3 DNA reads TGTGCCAGCAGCTTAATTAAGGGGATCGAGGCTTTCTTT. Its protein is CASSLIKGIEAFF.

The chain joins TRBV9 to TRBJ1-4, with D possibly being TRBD1 (5 bases). V was trimmed by 0 bases and J by 8 bases, leaving 17 bases between them. This CDR3 has 16 amino acids. Germline CDR1 SGDLS, CDR2 YYNGEE. The chain's CDR3 is CASSVGERPRGEKLFF. The CDR3 DNA follows: TGTGCCAGCAGCGTAGGGGAAAGACCCCGGGGGGAAAAACTGTTTTTT.

This clone appeared a few times. This sequence joins TRBV19 and TRBJ1-2; D remains ambiguous. Looked up from germline, CDR1 is LNHDA and CDR2 is SQIVND (reference sequence). The CDR3 runs to 13 residues. V lost 3 bases and J lost 6, with 11 bases in between. CDR3 bases: TGTGCCAGTAGTATCAGGCAGCCAAATGGCTACACCTTC. Encoded protein: CASSIRQPNGYTF.

The chain recombines TRBV11-2 with TRBJ1-4; D call uncertain. The CDR3 spans 15 residues. V lost 1 base, J lost 6 bases, and 12 bases lay in between. The germline gives CDR1 SGHAT, CDR2 FQNNGV. The CDR3 nucleotides read TGTGCCAGCAGCTTAGGCACCCGTTCGGATGAAAAACTGTTTTTT. Amino acids: CASSLGTRSDEKLFF.

The chain employs TRBV28 and TRBJ2-7; D ambiguous. There are 10 residues in the CDR3. V lost 8 bases, J lost 7 bases, and 9 bases lay in between. Germline CDR1 is MDHEN and CDR2 is SYDVKM. CDR3 in DNA: TGTGCCAGCGGGCCGGTGGAGCAGTACTTC. This translates into CASGPVEQYF.

Concerning this clone: It is unclear where the CDR3 begins or ends on the DNA, so no DNA is shown, and the CDR3 is as TCRdb lists it. The chain is built from TRBV9 and TRBJ2-1; the table assigns TRBD1, which was not confirmed against the DNA. CDR1 SGDLS and CDR2 YYNGEE come from the germline V gene. The CDR3 extends over 14 residues, inclusive of both ends. The CDR3 here is CASSVGQGAGPGFF.

The chain uses TRBV6-4 and TRBJ1-1; no definite D call. This CDR3 is 13 amino acids long. Trimming stripped 5 bases from V and 7 bases from J, with 14 bases between. CDR1 and CDR2 (germline): MRHNA, SNTAGT. The CDR3 DNA sequence: TGTGCCAGCAGTCCCAGGCCCGGTGGTGAAGCTTTCTTT. Translating it yields CASSPRPGGEAFF.

This chain connects TRBV7-2 to TRBJ2-7; 11 nucleotides line up with TRBD2. The J segment lost 3 bases and the V segment lost 5 bases, leaving 6 bases of the junction unmatched. The germline gives CDR1 SGHTA, CDR2 FQGNSA. The CDR3 covers 15 residues. In nucleotides, the CDR3 is TGTGCCAGCAGCACCCGACTAGCGGGGAGCTACGAGCAGTACTTC. Protein: CASSTRLAGSYEQYF. Combining the CDR3 with reference TRBV7-2 and TRBJ2-7 gives the whole variable domain GAGVSQSPSNKVTEKGKDVELRCDPISGHTALYWYRQSLGQGLEFLIYFQGNSAPDKSGLPSDRFSAERTGGSVSTLTIQRTQQEDSAVYLCASSTRLAGSYEQYFGPGTRLTVT.

Comments on this clone: The same CDR3 can be traced to other DNA sequences in this sample. V is TRBV7-9 and J is TRBJ2-7; TRBD1 agrees at 7 bases. V trimming: 5 bases; J trimming: 2 bases; junction bases outside the gene matches: 6. The germline V gene has CDR1 SEHNR and CDR2 FQNEAQ (reference sequence). The CDR3 consists of 14 residues. The CDR3 loop is CASSPPGQTYEQYF. The CDR3, as DNA: TGTGCCAGCAGCCCTCCGGGACAGACCTACGAGCAGTACTTC. Full variable domain (missing parts from reference TRBV7-9 and TRBJ2-7): DTGVSQNPRHKITKRGQNVTFRCDPISEHNRLYWYRQTLGQGPEFLTYFQNEAQLEKSRLLSDRFSAERPKGSFSTLEIQRTEQGDSAMYLCASSPPGQTYEQYFGPGTRLTVT.

On this clone: In the same sample, other DNA sequences code for this CDR3. The CDR3 protein is CSVVLMNTEAFF. CDR3 nucleotide sequence: TGCAGCGTTGTGTTAATGAACACTGAAGCTTTCTTT. This chain uses TRBV29-1 with TRBJ1-1; D not resolved. CDR1 and CDR2 (germline): SQVTM, ANQGSEA. V lost 4 bases, J lost 0 bases, and 6 bases lay in between. This CDR3 contains 12 residues.

The chain recombines TRBV9 with TRBJ2-7; D tentatively fits TRBD1 or TRBD2 (5 bases each). Trimming left V 0 bases short and J 4 bases short, with 14 bases between. Germline V CDR1 and CDR2: SGDLS, YYNGEE. The CDR3 is 15 amino acids. The CDR3 region has the DNA TGTGCCAGCAGCGTAGGAGGGGAAAGTCGATACGAGCAGTACTTC. Translation gives CASSVGGESRYEQYF.

The V gene is TRBV6-5, the J gene TRBJ2-7; TRBD2 agrees at 8 bases. The length of the CDR3 is 15 residues. With V trimmed by 5 bases and J by 3 bases, 9 bases remained unmatched. In germline, CDR1 is MNHEY, CDR2 SVGAGI. The CDR3 DNA reads as TGTGCCAGCAGTGGGGAGAGTAGCGGGATCTACGAGCAGTACTTC. It specifies CASSGESSGIYEQYF.

The CDR3 sequence: CSVGYSGIAGETQYF. DNA of the CDR3: TGCAGCGTTGGGTATAGCGGGATAGCCGGAGAGACCCAGTACTTC. V and J are TRBV29-1 and TRBJ2-5, with 8 positions matching TRBD2. Germline V gene data show CDR1 as SQVTM and CDR2 as ANQGSEA. The CDR3 extends over 15 amino acids. V was pared by 4 bases and J by 4 bases, with 11 bases of the junction left unmatched.

The table lists this clone with a few counts. The chain is built from TRBV5-6 and TRBJ1-1; D ambiguous. Trimming pared 1 base from V and 3 bases from J, leaving 4 bases between. CDR3 length: 12 residues. Looked up from germline, CDR1 is SGHDT and CDR2 is YYEEEE. The CDR3 nucleotides read TGTGCCAGCAGCTTGCAAGACACTGAAGCTTTCTTT. Residues: CASSLQDTEAFF.

The chain recombines TRBV4-1 with TRBJ2-4; D may be TRBD1 or TRBD2 (5 bases each). The V end was cut by 3 bases, the J end by 1 base, with 16 bases between. This CDR3 is 17 amino acids long. Germline V CDR1 and CDR2: MGHRA, YSYEKL. The CDR3 DNA is TGCGCCAGCAGCCACGAGACGGGGCAGTGGGCCAAAAACATTCAGTACTTC. Protein sequence: CASSHETGQWAKNIQYF.